In its sample, the clone carrying this T cell receptor (beta chain) was seen a few times. Clones were sequenced by immunoSEQ multiplex PCR, and TCRdb holds only the in-frame ones, with some missing. The data show roughly 100,000 clones, with 80% to 90% seen just once and roughly 2% held by the top ten. The data were obtained in a study of blood T cell repertoires in COVID-19. Study background: T cells, B-cell-depleted T cells, or PBMCs provided the cDNA or gDNA that served as material.

There are 16 residues in the CDR3. V shed 8 bases and J 6 bases; nucleotides not matched to a gene: 15. Germline V gives CDR1 LNHDA, CDR2 SQIVND (reference sequence). The source is a man in his fifties with COVID-19, enrolled during active disease. The source material was peripheral blood. The gene calls are TRBV19 and TRBJ2-1, with 8 bases aligning to TRBD2. CDR3 protein: CASFGNSQRGINEQFF. The CDR3 DNA reads as TGTGCCAGTTTTGGGAATAGCCAGCGGGGGATCAATGAGCAGTTCTTC.